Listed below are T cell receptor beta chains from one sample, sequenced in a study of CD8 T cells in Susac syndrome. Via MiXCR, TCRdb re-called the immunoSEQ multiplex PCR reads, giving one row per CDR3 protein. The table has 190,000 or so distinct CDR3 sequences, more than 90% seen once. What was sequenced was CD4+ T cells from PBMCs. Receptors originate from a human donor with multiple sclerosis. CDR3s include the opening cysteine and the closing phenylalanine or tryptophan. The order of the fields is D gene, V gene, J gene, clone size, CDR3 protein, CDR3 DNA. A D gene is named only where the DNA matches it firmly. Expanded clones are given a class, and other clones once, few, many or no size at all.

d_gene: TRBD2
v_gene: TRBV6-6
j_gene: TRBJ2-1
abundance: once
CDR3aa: CASNPGGTSNEQFF
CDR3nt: TGTGCCAGTAACCCGGGTGGGACTAGCAATGAGCAGTTCTTC

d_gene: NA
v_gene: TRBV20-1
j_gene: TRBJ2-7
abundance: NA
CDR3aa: CSAREVDNEQYF
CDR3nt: TGCAGTGCTAGAGAAGTGGACAACGAGCAGTACTTC

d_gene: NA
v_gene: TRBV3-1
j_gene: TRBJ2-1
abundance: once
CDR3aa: CASSQEGSGGEQFF
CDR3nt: TGTGCCAGCAGCCAGGAGGGATCTGGGGGTGAGCAGTTCTTC

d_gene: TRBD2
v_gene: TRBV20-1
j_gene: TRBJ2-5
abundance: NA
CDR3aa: CSARDAGGLETQYF
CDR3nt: TGCAGTGCTAGAGATGCGGGGGGCTTAGAGACCCAGTACTTC

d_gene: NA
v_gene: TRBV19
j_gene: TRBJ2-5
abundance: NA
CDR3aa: CASSILPAGETQYF
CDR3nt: TGTGCCAGTAGTATTCTCCCGGCGGGAGAGACCCAGTACTTC

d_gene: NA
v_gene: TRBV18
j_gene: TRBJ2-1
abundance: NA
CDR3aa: CASSATGDMQFF
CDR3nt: TGTGCCAGCTCCGCGACCGGGGACATGCAGTTCTTC

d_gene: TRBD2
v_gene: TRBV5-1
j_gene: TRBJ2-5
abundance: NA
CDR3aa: CASSPSTSGETQYF
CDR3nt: TGCGCCAGCAGCCCCTCGACTAGCGGAGAGACCCAGTACTTC

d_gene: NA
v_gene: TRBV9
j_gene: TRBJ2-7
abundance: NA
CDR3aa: CASSSQDEQYF
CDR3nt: TGTGCCAGCAGCTCCCAGGACGAGCAGTACTTC

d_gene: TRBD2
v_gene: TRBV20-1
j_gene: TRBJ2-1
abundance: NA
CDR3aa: CSAMTRGMEQFF
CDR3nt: TGCAGTGCCATGACGCGGGGGATGGAGCAGTTCTTC

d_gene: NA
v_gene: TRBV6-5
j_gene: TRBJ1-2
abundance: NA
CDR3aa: CASSYSWGYGYTF
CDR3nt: TGTGCCAGCAGTTACTCTTGGGGGTATGGCTACACCTTC

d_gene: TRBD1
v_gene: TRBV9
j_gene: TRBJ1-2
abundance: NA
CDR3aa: CASSATGTGGSGYTF
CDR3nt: TGTGCCAGCAGCGCGACCGGGACAGGGGGCTCTGGCTACACCTTC